This paragraph covers one TCR beta chain sequence. The clone's antigen remains unknown. Within one base of it there is no much larger clone, and no base qualities were kept. Genomic DNA was isolated from the sorted cells so that the TCRbeta CDR3 region could be sequenced. TCRbeta CDR3 regions were sequenced using the immunoSEQ Assay. The table comes from immuneACCESS by way of TCRdb, which keeps in-frame sequences with V and J called. Part of the clones is missing from these tables; in studies checked, under half for an unresolved V gene and the rest for unknown reasons. This sample is represented by about 110,000 clones; approximately 90% of them were singletons. In total, the top ten clones hold approximately 0.5% of the sample. These data belong to a study of OX40 agonist ivuxolimab in advanced cancers. Context from the whole study: Ivuxolimab was a fully human IgG2 agonistic monoclonal antibody targeting the costimulatory receptor OX40 (CD134). Partial responses occurred in three dose-escalation patients, of whom one had hepatocellular carcinoma and two had cutaneous melanoma. Patients were allowed to have had prior anti-PD-1, anti-PD-L1 or anti-CTLA-4 therapy, and approximately 41% of the dose-escalation patients had previously received checkpoint inhibitors. Intravenous ivuxolimab was administered to patients every 2 weeks at six dose levels: 0.01, 0.1, 0.3, 1.5, 3 and 10 mg/kg. The paper reports the monotherapy dose-escalation portion (N of about 56 patients) of the phase I ivuxolimab trial. Of the 50 or so patients in dose escalation, some 19 had hepatocellular carcinoma, approximately 15 had melanoma, 9 had renal cell carcinoma and 9 had head and neck cancer. Peripheral TCRbeta sequencing aimed to test whether ivuxolimab altered TCR sequence diversity and caused clonal T-cell expansion. In the dose-escalation cohort, about four fifths of patients were male, and the mean age was 60 years with a range of about 20 to 80.

The trial excluded patients who had a history of autoimmune disease or were on systemic immunosuppression. Peripheral blood for TCR sequencing was collected from all dose cohorts at baseline, on cycle 4 day 1, and on cycle 7 day 1. The samples were taken from a phase I, first-in-human, multicenter, open-label dose-escalation trial of ivuxolimab. Adults with locally advanced or metastatic head and neck squamous cell, hepatocellular, melanoma or renal cell carcinoma were enrolled in the trial. Before TCR sequencing, CD4+ and CD8+ T cells were separately sorted from peripheral blood. Study-wide findings and limitations: At doses from 0.1 to 3.0 mg/kg, clonal expansion was seen in both CD4+ and CD8+ blood T cells between baseline and week 6. After ivuxolimab, expanded clones were on average more numerous among CD8+ T cells than among CD4+ T cells. Low levels of normalized T-cell clonal expansion were also shown by some nonresponding patients. Partial responders in the 0.1-3.0 mg/kg groups had among the lowest normalized peripheral clonal expansion, especially among CD8+ T cells. Antigen specificity was not determined for the clonally expanded peripheral T cells.

Material: CD4+ or CD8+ T cells sorted from blood, obtained in a trial of the OX40 agonist ivuxolimab. The clonotype comes from an adult with an advanced solid tumor such as melanoma, head and neck, liver or kidney cancer.

The DNA sequence follows: TGCAGCGTCGTGGGACGGATGAACACTGAAGCTTTCTTT. This encodes CSVVGRMNTEAFF. This sequence uses TRBV29-1 and TRBJ1-1; possibly the D gene is TRBD1, per 5 matching bases. V is pared back by 6 bases and J by 0 bases, with 11 bases lying between the germline termini. Via the germline V gene, CDR1 is SQVTM and CDR2 ANQGSEA. The CDR3 numbers 13 residues from cysteine through phenylalanine. Only the CDR3 portion is preserved as DNA: 39 bases, with reading frame beginning at the first base.